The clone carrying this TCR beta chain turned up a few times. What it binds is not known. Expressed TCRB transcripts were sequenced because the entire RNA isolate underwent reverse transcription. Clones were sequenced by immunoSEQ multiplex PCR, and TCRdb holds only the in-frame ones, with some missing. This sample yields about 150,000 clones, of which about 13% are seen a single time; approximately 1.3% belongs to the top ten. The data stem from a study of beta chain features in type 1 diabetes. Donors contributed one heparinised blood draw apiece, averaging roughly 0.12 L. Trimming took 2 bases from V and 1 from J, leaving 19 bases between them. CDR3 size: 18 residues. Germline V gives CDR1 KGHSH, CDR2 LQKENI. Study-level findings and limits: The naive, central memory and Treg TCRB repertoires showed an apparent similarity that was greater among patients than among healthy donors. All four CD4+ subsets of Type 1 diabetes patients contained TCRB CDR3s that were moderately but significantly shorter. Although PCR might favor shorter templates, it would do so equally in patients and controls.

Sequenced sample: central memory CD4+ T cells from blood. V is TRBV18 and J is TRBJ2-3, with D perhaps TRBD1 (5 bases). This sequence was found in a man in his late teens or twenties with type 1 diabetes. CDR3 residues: CASSPFRPGNSGTDTQYF. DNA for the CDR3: TGTGCCAGCTCACCATTTCGACCAGGGAATAGTGGCACAGATACGCAGTATTTT.